One and the same sample provided the 27 T cell receptor beta chains below, sequenced in a study of OX40 agonist ivuxolimab in advanced cancers. TCRdb keeps only in-frame clones here, not all; method: immunoSEQ multiplex PCR. The repertoire consists of fewer than 85,000 clones, with 65% to 90% occurring once and the leading ten covering 0.53%. The material sequenced was CD4+ or CD8+ T cells sorted from blood, taken in a trial of the OX40 agonist ivuxolimab. The origin of the receptors is an adult with an advanced solid tumor such as melanoma, head and neck, liver or kidney cancer.

V gene TRBV19 combines with J gene TRBJ2-2; no definite D call. Germline loops: CDR1 LNHDA, CDR2 SQIVND (reference sequence). The CDR3 is made up of 14 amino acids. Between the trimmed V and J ends, which lost 3 bases and 4 bases, there was a span of 9 bases. The CDR3 region is CASSMNAATGELFF. CDR3 coding DNA: TGTGCCAGTAGTATGAACGCAGCCACCGGGGAGCTGTTTTTT.

The chain recombines TRBV5-1 with TRBJ2-3, with 7 bases that match TRBD1. This CDR3 is built from 16 residues. The germline V gene encodes CDR1 SGHRS and CDR2 YFSETQ. V lost 0 bases to trimming and J lost 3 bases; unmatched junction nucleotides: 7. The CDR3 spells CASSLAGQVGTDTQYF. The DNA of the CDR3 is TGCGCCAGCAGCTTGGCCGGACAGGTAGGGACAGATACGCAGTATTTT.

This chain joins TRBV10-3 and TRBJ2-3; TRBD2 matches at 8 bases. Germline V lookup: CDR1 ENHRY, CDR2 SYGVKD. The ends lost 4 bases at V and 7 bases at J; junction bases unmatched: 4. The CDR3 contains 13 residues. DNA for the CDR3: TGTGCCATCAGTGGATTAGCGGGGAATACGCAGTATTTT. Translating gives CAISGLAGNTQYF.

The V call is TRBV6-5, the J call TRBJ1-1; D is perhaps TRBD1 (6 bases). Deletions cut 6 bases from V and 1 base from J, with 9 bases between. This CDR3 contains 13 residues. CDR1 and CDR2 from the germline V gene are MNHEY and SVGAGI. Written as DNA, the CDR3 is TGTGCCAGCAGCGGGGGCGGGAACACTGAAGCTTTCTTT. It translates to CASSGGGNTEAFF.

The V gene is TRBV18, the J gene TRBJ1-1, with 12 bases matching TRBD1. The CDR3 sequence is 16 residues long. V was pared by 6 bases and J by 0 bases, with 5 bases of the junction left unmatched. CDR1 is KGHSH and CDR2 is LQKENI in the germline V gene. The CDR3 sequence is CASSEGQGALNTEAFF. The CDR3 bases are TGTGCCAGCTCTGAGGGACAGGGGGCCTTGAACACTGAAGCTTTCTTT.

The V and J genes are TRBV6-1 and TRBJ1-2; 7 nucleotides agree with TRBD1. V dropped 5 bases and J dropped 1; count of bases not matched to a gene: 7. The CDR3 is made up of 15 amino acids. Germline CDR1 and CDR2: MNHNS and SASEGT. CDR3 coding DNA: TGTGCCAGCAGTCGAGGGGGCACGGGTAACTATGGCTACACCTTC. Protein: CASSRGGTGNYGYTF.

The V call is TRBV14, the J call TRBJ2-7, with TRBD2 matching 8 bases. The CDR3 is 15 residues long. After removal of 3 bases from V and 3 bases from J, the junction contained 7 bases not matched to a gene. The V gene's germline CDR1 is SGHDN and CDR2 FVKESK. The CDR3 sequence: CASSQKLAESYEQYF. CDR3 DNA: TGTGCCAGCAGCCAGAAACTAGCGGAGAGCTACGAGCAGTACTTC.

The rearrangement links TRBV9 to TRBJ2-5; 12 bases are shared with TRBD2. The CDR3 contains 16 residues. The junction had 7 bases not matched to a gene; V was cut back by 3 bases and J by 4 bases. Germline values: CDR1 SGDLS, CDR2 YYNGEE. CDR3 in amino acids: CASSASGRAETETQYF. CDR3 coding DNA: TGTGCCAGCAGCGCTAGCGGGAGGGCCGAAACAGAGACCCAGTACTTC.

The chain employs TRBV5-5 and TRBJ1-4; 9 nucleotides match TRBD1. Germline-derived CDR1 and CDR2 are SGHKS and YYEKEE (reference sequence). The CDR3 runs 14 residues. V lost 3 bases, J lost 8 bases, and 5 bases stayed unmatched. Here the CDR3 reads CASSSGTGSEKLFF. Written as DNA, the CDR3 is TGTGCCAGCAGCTCAGGGACAGGGAGCGAAAAACTGTTTTTT.

This clone was observed once. The chain links TRBV28 to TRBJ2-5, with TRBD1 matching 7 bases. The CDR3 is 16 residues long. V gave up 1 base and J gave up 4 bases; unmatched junction bases: 9. CDR1 is MDHEN and CDR2 is SYDVKM in the germline V gene. As DNA, the CDR3 is TGTGCCAGCAGTTTATCGGGCAGGGGGATCCGAGAGACCCAGTACTTC. Encoded protein: CASSLSGRGIRETQYF.

The V gene is TRBV4-3, the J gene TRBJ2-2; D might be TRBD2 (6 bases). This CDR3 is built from 16 residues. Germline V gives CDR1 LGHNA, CDR2 YSLEER. Trimming pared 3 bases from V and 1 base from J, leaving 12 bases between. CDR3 sequence: CASSQNGRRNTGELFF. CDR3 bases: TGCGCCAGCAGCCAGAATGGGAGGCGGAACACCGGGGAGCTGTTTTTT.

This clone came up once. V and J are TRBV2 and TRBJ2-3; D is possibly TRBD1 (5 bases). The CDR3 has 14 amino acids. The V end lost 3 bases, the J end lost 1 base, and 8 bases lay between the germline ends. Germline-derived CDR1 and CDR2 are SNHLY and FYNNEI. The CDR3 nucleotides are TGTGCCAGCAGTGACCAGGGTGGCACAGATACGCAGTATTTT. Protein sequence: CASSDQGGTDTQYF.

This sequence joins TRBV19 and TRBJ1-3; D call uncertain. This CDR3 region has 13 residues. Germline V gene sequence: CDR1 LNHDA, CDR2 SQIVND (reference sequence). V lost 5 bases and J 1 base, leaving 6 bases between the germline ends. CDR3 residues: CASSVVSGNTIYF. The CDR3 DNA reads TGTGCCAGTAGTGTAGTTTCTGGAAACACCATATATTTT.

In DNA, the CDR3 is TGTGCCAGCAGCCGGGGACTAGCGGTCTACAATGAGCAGTTCTTC. Amino acids: CASSRGLAVYNEQFF. The chain carries TRBV7-2 and TRBJ2-1; TRBD2 matches at 11 bases. CDR1 and CDR2 from the germline V gene are SGHTA and FQGNSA. V shed 5 bases and J 3 bases; nucleotides not matched to a gene: 3. This CDR3 is built from 15 residues. The full variable domain, rest sourced from reference TRBV7-2 and TRBJ2-1, is GAGVSQSPSNKVTEKGKDVELRCDPISGHTALYWYRQSLGQGLEFLIYFQGNSAPDKSGLPSDRFSAERTGGSVSTLTIQRTQQEDSAVYLCASSRGLAVYNEQFFGPGTRLTVL.

The V and J genes are TRBV9 and TRBJ1-5, with 7 nucleotides matching TRBD1. The V and J ends lost 2 bases and 1 base, in that order; junction bases with no gene match: 3. The germline gives CDR1 SGDLS, CDR2 YYNGEE. The CDR3 is 15 amino acids. The CDR3 bases are TGTGCCAGCAGCGTTACAGGGGTAAGCAATCAGCCCCAGCATTTT. It specifies CASSVTGVSNQPQHF.

This clone occurred once. CDR3 coding DNA: TGCGCCAGCAGCCTAATGGGACAGTTCGGCTCTGAAGCTTTCTTT. It is translated as CASSLMGQFGSEAFF. The V and J genes are TRBV5-1 and TRBJ1-1, with 7 bases that match TRBD1. The ends lost 4 bases at V and 6 bases at J; junction bases unmatched: 12. The germline V gene has CDR1 SGHRS and CDR2 YFSETQ. CDR3 size: 15 residues.

The chain links TRBV10-3 to TRBJ1-5; TRBD1 matches 12 bases. Looked up from germline, CDR1 is ENHRY and CDR2 is SYGVKD. The CDR3 sequence is 15 residues long. V lost 3 bases to trimming and J lost 7 bases; unmatched junction nucleotides: 4. The CDR3 here is CAISDSGTGGQPQHF. CDR3 in DNA: TGTGCCATCAGTGATTCCGGGACAGGGGGCCAGCCCCAGCATTTT.

The rearrangement links TRBV5-4 to TRBJ2-5, with 8 bases aligning to TRBD2. The J segment lost 4 bases and the V segment lost 2 bases, leaving 7 bases of the junction unmatched. The CDR3 is 15 residues long. Germline CDR1 SGHNT, CDR2 YYREEE (reference sequence). CDR3 residues: CASSFIGGRTETQYF. CDR3 sequence (DNA): TGTGCCAGCAGCTTCATCGGCGGGAGGACAGAGACCCAGTACTTC.

The V call is TRBV7-2, the J call TRBJ2-7; 8 nucleotides align to TRBD2. The germline V gene has CDR1 SGHTA and CDR2 FQGNSA. This CDR3 is built from 14 residues. J was trimmed by 3 bases and V by 3 bases; bases with no gene match: 4. The CDR3, as DNA: TGTGCCAGCAGCTTTAGCGGGAACAACTACGAGCAGTACTTC. Protein sequence: CASSFSGNNYEQYF.

The chain combines TRBV5-4 with TRBJ2-5, with D perhaps being TRBD1 or TRBD2 (5 bases each). The CDR3 has 13 amino acids. Between the trimmed V and J ends, which lost 3 bases and 3 bases, there was a span of 9 bases. Looked up from germline, CDR1 is SGHNT and CDR2 is YYREEE (reference sequence). The CDR3 region has the DNA TGTGCCAGCAGCTCGGGGACGGAAGAGACCCAGTACTTC. Protein sequence: CASSSGTEETQYF.

This clone was observed a single time. The CDR3: CASSEATGRPDGYTF. In DNA, the CDR3 is TGTGCCAGCAGTGAAGCAACCGGACGGCCCGATGGCTACACCTTC. The chain is built from TRBV2 and TRBJ1-2; D call uncertain. The germline CDR1 and CDR2 sequences are SNHLY and FYNNEI. V shed 0 bases and J shed 6 bases, with 14 bases lying between them. This CDR3 comprises 15 residues.

This clone was counted a single time. The genes are TRBV5-4 and TRBJ2-3; a weak D match, TRBD2 (6 bases). Germline V lookup: CDR1 SGHNT, CDR2 YYREEE (reference sequence). This CDR3 has 17 residues. V lost 3 bases and J 0 bases, leaving 17 bases between the germline ends. The CDR3 here is CASSSPASVASTDTQYF. The CDR3 DNA reads as TGTGCCAGCAGCTCCCCCGCTAGCGTAGCGAGCACAGATACGCAGTATTTT. The whole variable domain, remainder taken from reference TRBV5-4 and TRBJ2-3, is ETGVTQSPTHLIKTRGQQVTLRCSSQSGHNTVSWYQQALGQGPQFIFQYYREEENGRGNFPPRFSGLQFPNYSSELNVNALELDDSALYLCASSSPASVASTDTQYFGPGTRLTVL.

V usage is TRBV10-3 and J usage is TRBJ2-2; weak D call: TRBD2 (5 bases). This CDR3 has 15 residues. Germline CDR1 and CDR2: ENHRY and SYGVKD. V lost 10 bases and J 0 bases, leaving 15 bases between the germline ends. Written as DNA, the CDR3 is TGTGCCACGACCCGAGGGCCCTCGAACACCGGGGAGCTGTTTTTT. This encodes CATTRGPSNTGELFF.

This clone came up a few times. The genes are TRBV29-1 and TRBJ1-2; 12 nucleotides agree with TRBD1. V dropped 3 bases and J dropped 6; count of bases not matched to a gene: 2. The germline gives CDR1 SQVTM, CDR2 ANQGSEA. CDR3 length: 13 residues. CDR3 bases: TGCAGCGTTGACGGGACAGGGGGCGATGGCTACACCTTC. Protein sequence: CSVDGTGGDGYTF.

This clone was observed once. One end of the junction fails to match germline, which may point to a read error. This chain links TRBV7-7 with TRBJ2-6; D possibly uses TRBD1 or TRBD2 (5 bases each). CDR3 length: 17 residues. Germline V gives CDR1 SSHAT, CDR2 FNYEAQ (reference sequence). The CDR3 nucleotides read TGTGCTAGCAGCTTAGCGTCGGACATGTCTGGGGCCAACGTCCTGACTTTC. As protein: CASSLASDMSGANVLTF. The variable domain in full, with the rest retrieved from reference TRBV7-7 and TRBJ2-6, is GAGVSQSPRYKVTKRGQDVTLRCDPISSHATLYWYQQALGQGPEFLTYFNYEAQPDKSGLPSDRFSAERPEGSISTLTIQRTEQRDSAMYRCASSLASDMSGANVLTFGAGSRLTVL.

The chain links TRBV5-1 to TRBJ1-1; D not resolved. This CDR3 is 15 amino acids long. The germline V gene has CDR1 SGHRS and CDR2 YFSETQ. With 0 bases removed from V and 4 bases from J, the gap between germline ends came to 13 bases. The CDR3 loop is CASSLVPGSSTEAFF. The CDR3 DNA reads TGCGCCAGCAGCTTGGTTCCGGGTTCTAGCACTGAAGCTTTCTTT.

The table lists this clone with a few counts. This chain uses TRBV7-2 with TRBJ2-3; the D is unclear. Trimming shortened V by 5 bases and J by 4 bases, and 7 bases separated the two germline ends. Germline V gene data show CDR1 as SGHTA and CDR2 as FQGNSA. The CDR3 has 12 amino acids. The CDR3 loop reads CASSPAPDTQYF. The CDR3, as DNA: TGTGCCAGCAGCCCTGCCCCAGATACGCAGTATTTT. Full variable domain (remainder filled in from reference TRBV7-2 and TRBJ2-3): GAGVSQSPSNKVTEKGKDVELRCDPISGHTALYWYRQSLGQGLEFLIYFQGNSAPDKSGLPSDRFSAERTGGSVSTLTIQRTQQEDSAVYLCASSPAPDTQYFGPGTRLTVL.